The table lists the clone carrying this T cell receptor beta chain with a count of one. Its antigen is unidentified. With 3 bases clipped from V and 1 base from J, the junction kept 6 bases outside the gene matches. This CDR3 has 16 amino acids. CDR1 and CDR2 from the germline V gene are MDHEN and SYDVKM. These data come from a study of T cell clones after liver transplantation. As for the study in general: Timepoints were pre-transplant, pre-withdrawal, and after withdrawal was completed or failed. Notes on the study in general: In most of the 8 subjects, circulating graft-donor-reactive CD4 TCRbeta sequences fell significantly after transplant. Post-transplant time points were not standardized, so conclusions are preliminary.

Clones were sequenced by immunoSEQ multiplex PCR, and TCRdb holds only the in-frame ones, with some missing. The table has around 110,000 clones, 90% seen once. The starting material was CD4+ T cells from blood, obtained 12 months after liver transplant. The rearrangement links TRBV28 to TRBJ2-7; 10 bases are a match to TRBD1. The sequence was obtained from a human patient who received a liver transplant. Some T cells may trace back to the graft donor. CDR3 region: CASSLWGQGPSYEQYF. DNA for the CDR3: TGTGCCAGCAGTTTGTGGGGACAGGGGCCGTCCTACGAGCAGTACTTC.